This TCR beta chain appears in the sequencing data of a study of blood T cell repertoires in COVID-19. Study at large: There were acute and convalescent COVID-19 samples, and they came from the United States, Italy and Spain. PBMCs, B-cell-depleted T cells, or T cells were the source of the cDNA or gDNA that made up the material.

Per the study methods: From reference gene primer amplification, estimates of nucleated cell counts were derived. Generated by immunoSEQ multiplex PCR, the TCRdb table keeps only in-frame clones and is missing some. V and J calls and clone size are as listed in that table; D and trimming were resolved from the DNA. The table records over 70,000 clones, 75% to 85% of them present only once. Germline V gives CDR1 SNHLY, CDR2 FYNNEI. CDR3 length: 16 amino acids. The trim removed 6 bases at V and 4 bases at J, leaving 11 bases unmatched. The clonotype originates from a woman older than 75 with acute or convalescent COVID-19. Sequenced: peripheral blood. The chain links TRBV2 to TRBJ1-5; 8 positions match TRBD1. CDR3 protein: CASRGPGTGFNQPQHF. The DNA of the CDR3 is TGTGCCAGCAGAGGCCCCGGGACAGGTTTTAATCAGCCCCAGCATTTT.